Shown below are 20 T cell receptor beta chains from a single sample sequenced in a study of blood T cell repertoires in COVID-19. The repertoire was sequenced with immunoSEQ multiplex PCR; TCRdb's copy has only in-frame clones and lacks some. Of about 200,000 clones listed, approximately 90% are singletons. Sequencing input: peripheral blood. These receptors all stem from a man aged 45-65 years with COVID-19, enrolled during active disease.

This sequence joins TRBV5-1 and TRBJ2-3; D is unclear. Trimming stripped 3 bases from V and 6 bases from J, with 17 bases between. Germline V gives CDR1 SGHRS, CDR2 YFSETQ. This CDR3 is 15 amino acids long. CDR3 amino acids: CASSSVPSPPDTQYF. CDR3 nucleotides: TGCGCCAGCAGCTCCGTCCCGTCCCCCCCCGATACGCAGTATTTT. Full variable domain (remainder filled in from reference TRBV5-1 and TRBJ2-3): KAGVTQTPRYLIKTRGQQVTLSCSPISGHRSVSWYQQTPGQGLQFLFEYFSETQRNKGNFPGRFSGRQFSNSRSEMNVSTLELGDSALYLCASSSVPSPPDTQYFGPGTRLTVL.

This rearrangement joins TRBV25-1 to TRBJ1-4, with 10 positions matching TRBD1. From germline, CDR1 is MGHDK and CDR2 SYGVNS. This CDR3 contains 17 residues. Unmatched junction bases numbered 9, after V lost 1 base and J lost 7 bases. The CDR3 DNA is TGTGCCAGCAGTGAATTCTTTCGGGACAGGGGATTTGAAAAACTGTTTTTT. Amino acids: CASSEFFRDRGFEKLFF. The full variable domain, in which reference TRBV25-1 and TRBJ1-4 provide the parts outside the CDR3, is EADIYQTPRYLVIGTGKKITLECSQTMGHDKMYWYQQDPGMELHLIHYSYGVNSTEKGDLSSESTVSRIRTEHFPLTLESARPSHTSQYLCASSEFFRDRGFEKLFFGSGTQLSVL.

The chain uses TRBV19 and TRBJ1-5; maybe TRBD1 (5 bases). This CDR3 contains 17 residues. Trimming took 7 bases from V and 0 from J, leaving 19 bases between them. Germline lookup yields CDR1 LNHDA and CDR2 SQIVND (reference sequence). The CDR3 DNA reads as TGTGCCAGTACCCCAAGGGGCGGGGGTTATAGCAATCAGCCCCAGCATTTT. Its protein product is CASTPRGGGYSNQPQHF.

The rearrangement joins TRBV11-2 to TRBJ2-5, with TRBD2 as a possible D gene (6 bases). Germline CDR1 is SGHAT and CDR2 is FQNNGV. This CDR3 comprises 16 residues. The ends were cut back, 0 bases at V and 0 bases at J, with 11 bases in the middle. CDR3 protein: CASSLERTNYQETQYF. The DNA for the CDR3 is TGTGCCAGCAGCTTAGAGAGGACTAACTACCAAGAGACCCAGTACTTC.

The V and J genes are TRBV5-1 and TRBJ1-1, with D perhaps TRBD1 (6 bases). Germline V gene lookup returns CDR1 SGHRS and CDR2 YFSETQ. The CDR3 consists of 14 residues. Between the trimmed V and J ends, which lost 4 bases and 6 bases, there was a span of 16 bases. CDR3 nucleotide sequence: TGCGCCAGCAGCAGGACAGACGAAGGCGCTGAAGCTTTCTTT. This sequence encodes CASSRTDEGAEAFF.

The rearrangement joins TRBV27 to TRBJ2-1; a possible D gene is TRBD2 (6 bases). V lost 6 bases to trimming and J lost 2 bases, with 8 bases between them. Germline-derived CDR1 and CDR2 are MNHEY and SMNVEV (reference sequence). The CDR3 extends over 13 amino acids. CDR3: CASRAGTYNEQFF. CDR3 in DNA: TGTGCCAGCAGGGCGGGAACCTACAATGAGCAGTTCTTC.

The chain has TRBV7-9 and TRBJ2-1; 11 bases agree with TRBD2. The CDR3 extends over 17 amino acids. V gave up 0 bases and J gave up 4 bases; unmatched junction bases: 5. Germline-derived CDR1 and CDR2 are SEHNR and FQNEAQ (reference sequence). The CDR3 coding sequence is TGTGCCAGCAGCTTAGCGGGGACTAGCGGCCCATACAATGAGCAGTTCTTC. It is translated as CASSLAGTSGPYNEQFF.

The chain uses TRBV9 and TRBJ2-3; D ambiguous. V was pared by 0 bases and J by 2 bases, with 4 bases between. The CDR3 runs 13 residues. Germline V gene sequence: CDR1 SGDLS, CDR2 YYNGEE. The CDR3 DNA reads as TGTGCCAGCAGCGTAGCGTACACAGATACGCAGTATTTT. Protein sequence: CASSVAYTDTQYF.

This clone appeared once. V and J are TRBV29-1 and TRBJ2-1, with a tentative D call TRBD1 (5 bases). This CDR3 is 15 amino acids long. Deletions cut 0 bases from V and 2 bases from J, with 11 bases between. Looked up from germline, CDR1 is SQVTM and CDR2 is ANQGSEA. The chain's CDR3 is CSVEDAGQPYNEQFF. CDR3 nucleotide sequence: TGCAGCGTTGAAGATGCAGGGCAGCCCTACAATGAGCAGTTCTTC.

The rearrangement links TRBV30 to TRBJ2-7; TRBD1 aligns across 8 bases. V shed 4 bases and J 0 bases; nucleotides not matched to a gene: 5. Germline V CDR1 and CDR2: GTSNPN, SVGIG (reference sequence). The CDR3 runs 14 residues. The CDR3 spells CAWNPGTGSYEQYF. Here the CDR3 DNA reads TGTGCCTGGAATCCCGGGACAGGCTCCTACGAGCAGTACTTC.

The chain carries TRBV3-1 (or the pseudogene TRBV3-2) and TRBJ2-3; the D gene is possibly TRBD2 (6 bases). V dropped 5 bases and J dropped 1 base, with 13 bases sitting between them. Per germline, CDR1 LGHDT and CDR2 YNNKEL (reference sequence). This CDR3 is built from 15 residues. The CDR3 reads CASSSRGVRTDTQYF. The CDR3 DNA is TGTGCCAGCAGCAGCCGCGGGGTTCGCACAGATACGCAGTATTTT.

This clone was seen just once. The CDR3 protein is CASAGGAETQYF. As DNA, the CDR3 is TGTGCCAGCGCCGGGGGTGCCGAGACCCAGTACTTC. V and J are TRBV11-1 and TRBJ2-5, with D possibly being TRBD2 (6 bases). Trimming removed 8 bases from V and 5 bases from J, with 12 bases in between. The CDR3 runs to 12 residues. Germline V gene data show CDR1 as SGHAT and CDR2 as FQDESV (reference sequence).

This chain joins TRBV27 and TRBJ1-6; 7 nucleotides align to TRBD1. The ends lost 3 bases at V and 9 bases at J; junction bases unmatched: 20. There are 19 residues in the CDR3. Looked up from germline, CDR1 is MNHEY and CDR2 is SMNVEV (reference sequence). The CDR3 protein is CASSFNLGQAGGPPSPLHF. CDR3 DNA sequence: TGTGCCAGCAGTTTTAACCTCGGACAGGCGGGGGGGCCTCCTTCACCCCTCCACTTT.

This chain uses TRBV5-1 with TRBJ2-7; D is perhaps TRBD1 (6 bases). CDR1 is SGHRS and CDR2 is YFSETQ in the germline V gene. V dropped 4 bases and J dropped 2 bases, with 16 bases sitting between them. The CDR3 extends over 15 amino acids. This CDR3 is CASSPGQQDTYEQYF. The CDR3 DNA reads as TGCGCCAGCAGCCCGGGACAACAAGATACCTACGAGCAGTACTTC.

The chain combines TRBV3-1 (or the pseudogene TRBV3-2) with TRBJ1-1, with D uncertain. The CDR3 is 13 residues long. Deletions cut 8 bases from V and 1 base from J, with 11 bases between. Germline-derived CDR1 and CDR2 are LGHDT and YNNKEL (reference sequence). Here the CDR3 reads CASLGSRNTEAFF. The DNA for the CDR3 is TGTGCCAGCCTCGGGAGCAGGAACACTGAAGCTTTCTTT.

The chain joins TRBV6-6 to TRBJ2-7; 9 bases map to TRBD2. With V trimmed by 6 bases and J by 4 bases, 10 bases remained unmatched. Germline CDR1 reads MNHNY; CDR2 reads SVGAGI (reference sequence). The CDR3 sequence is 15 residues long. For the CDR3, the DNA is TGTGCCAGCAGCTCGGGACTAGCTGGGATATACGAGCAGTACTTC. Encoded protein: CASSSGLAGIYEQYF.

V usage is TRBV10-3 and J usage is TRBJ2-6, with D maybe TRBD1 (5 bases). V lost 3 bases to trimming and J lost 0 bases, with 6 bases between them. Germline CDR1 ENHRY, CDR2 SYGVKD. This CDR3 is built from 15 residues. The CDR3 protein is CAISEQASGANVLTF. CDR3 bases: TGTGCCATCAGTGAACAGGCCTCTGGGGCCAACGTCCTGACTTTC.

The chain joins TRBV27 to TRBJ1-5, with D uncertain. The CDR3 is made up of 15 amino acids. Trimming stripped 6 bases from V and 6 bases from J, with 18 bases between. Per the germline V gene, CDR1 is MNHEY and CDR2 is SMNVEV (reference sequence). The CDR3 loop is CASRLGNSRFQPQHF. The CDR3 bases are TGTGCCAGCAGACTCGGGAACAGTAGATTTCAGCCCCAGCATTTT.

The table lists this clone with a count of one. The V call is TRBV5-1, the J call TRBJ2-7; TRBD1 agrees at 7 bases. This CDR3 comprises 14 residues. The germline gives CDR1 SGHRS, CDR2 YFSETQ. The V segment lost 4 bases and the J segment 6 bases; nucleotides outside the gene matches: 10. This CDR3 is CASSLSEGAGEQYF. The CDR3 region has the DNA TGCGCCAGCAGCCTGAGCGAGGGGGCAGGCGAGCAGTACTTC. Filled out from reference TRBV5-1 and TRBJ2-7, the complete variable domain reads KAGVTQTPRYLIKTRGQQVTLSCSPISGHRSVSWYQQTPGQGLQFLFEYFSETQRNKGNFPGRFSGRQFSNSRSEMNVSTLELGDSALYLCASSLSEGAGEQYFGPGTRLTVT.

This chain links TRBV11-2 with TRBJ1-2; D perhaps matches TRBD1 (6 bases). This CDR3 is 17 amino acids long. Germline CDR1 reads SGHAT; CDR2 reads FQNNGV. V was trimmed by 1 base and J by 2 bases, leaving 17 bases between them. The CDR3 DNA is TGTGCCAGCAGCTTAGTTTCTGGACAGTCGAGAAACTATGGCTACACCTTC. The encoded protein is CASSLVSGQSRNYGYTF.